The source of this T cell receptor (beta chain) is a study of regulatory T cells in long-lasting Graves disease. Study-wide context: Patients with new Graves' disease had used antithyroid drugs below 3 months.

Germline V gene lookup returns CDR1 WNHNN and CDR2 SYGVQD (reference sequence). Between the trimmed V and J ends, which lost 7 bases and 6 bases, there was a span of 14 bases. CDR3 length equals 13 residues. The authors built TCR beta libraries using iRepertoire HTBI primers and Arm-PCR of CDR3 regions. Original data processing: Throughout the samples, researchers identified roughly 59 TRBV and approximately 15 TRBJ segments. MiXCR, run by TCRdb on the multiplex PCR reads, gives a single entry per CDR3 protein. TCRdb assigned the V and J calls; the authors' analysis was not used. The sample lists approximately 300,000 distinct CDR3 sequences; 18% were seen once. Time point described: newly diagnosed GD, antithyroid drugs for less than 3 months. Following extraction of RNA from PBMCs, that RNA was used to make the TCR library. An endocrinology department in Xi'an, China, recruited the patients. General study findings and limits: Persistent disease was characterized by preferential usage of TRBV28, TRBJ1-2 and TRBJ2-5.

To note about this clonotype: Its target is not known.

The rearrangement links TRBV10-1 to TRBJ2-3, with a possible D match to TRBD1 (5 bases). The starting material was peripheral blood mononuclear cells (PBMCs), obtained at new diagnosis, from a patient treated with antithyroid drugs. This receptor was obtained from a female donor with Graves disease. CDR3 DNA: TGCGCCAGCAAGGGGTCGGTAGGGGATACGCAGTATTTT. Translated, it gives CASKGSVGDTQYF.